Listed here is a single TCR beta chain. After removal of 2 bases from V and 5 bases from J, the junction contained 10 bases not matched to a gene. From germline, CDR1 is SGHDN and CDR2 FVKESK. The CDR3 has 18 amino acids. Original processing methods: By means of reference gene primer amplification, nucleated cell counts were estimated. The repertoire was sequenced with immunoSEQ multiplex PCR; TCRdb's copy has only in-frame clones and lacks some. That table gives V, J and clone size, and the DNA gave D and trimming. The repertoire holds around 70,000 clones, with around 80% as singletons. This sample was included in a study of blood T cell repertoires in COVID-19. Whole-study context: Donors in the United States, Italy and Spain gave samples during acute or convalescent COVID-19. The analysed material was cDNA or gDNA that came from T cells, B-cell-depleted T cells, or PBMCs.

The clonotype was recovered from a human donor in a cohort sampled during active COVID-19. The material sequenced was peripheral blood. The chain combines TRBV14 with TRBJ1-6, with TRBD1 matching 9 bases. In nucleotides, the CDR3 is TGTGCCAGCAGCCAATTCAGGACAGGGGCTCTGAATAATTCACCCCTCCACTTT. Its protein product is CASSQFRTGALNNSPLHF.